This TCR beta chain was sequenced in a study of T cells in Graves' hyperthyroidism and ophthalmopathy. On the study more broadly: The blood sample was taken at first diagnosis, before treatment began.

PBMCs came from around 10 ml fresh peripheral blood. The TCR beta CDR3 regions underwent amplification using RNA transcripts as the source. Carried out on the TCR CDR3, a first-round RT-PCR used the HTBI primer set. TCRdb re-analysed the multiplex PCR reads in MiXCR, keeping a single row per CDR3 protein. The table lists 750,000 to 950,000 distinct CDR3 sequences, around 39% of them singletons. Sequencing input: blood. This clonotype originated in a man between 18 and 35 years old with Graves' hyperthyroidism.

CDR3 nucleotide sequence: TGTGCCACCAGCACTCTCAGGGACATAGCCGAAGCTTTCTTT. It translates to CATSTLRDIAEAFF. The gene calls are TRBV15 and TRBJ1-1; tentative D call: TRBD1 (6 bases). Trimming took off 4 bases at V and 8 bases at J, with 17 bases between the two ends. This CDR3 has 14 amino acids. Germline-derived CDR1 and CDR2 are LNHNV and YYDKDF (reference sequence).